The rows below give T cell receptor beta chains drawn from one sample of a study of cytotoxic CD8 clonotypes in ibrutinib-treated CLL. The repertoire was sequenced with immunoSEQ multiplex PCR; TCRdb's copy has only in-frame clones and lacks some. The sample holds about 270,000 clones; about 72% are singletons and the top ten take about 5.8%. The specimen was PBMCs, collected at disease progression, from a patient treated with ibrutinib. These receptors originate from a human donor with chronic lymphocytic leukemia. CDR3s include the opening cysteine and the closing phenylalanine or tryptophan. A D gene is named only where the DNA matches it firmly. Clone size is not always given. Where it is, it says once, few, many or a class for expanded clones.

V gene	D gene	J gene	clone size	CDR3 DNA	CDR3 protein
TRBV11-3	.	TRBJ2-3	.	TGTGCCAGCAGCTTAGGCGGGATAGATACGCAGTATTTT	CASSLGGIDTQYF
TRBV6-6	.	TRBJ2-7	once	TGTGCCAGCAGTCTCATCAGATCCTACGAGCAGTACTTC	CASSLIRSYEQYF
TRBV5-1	.	TRBJ1-1	.	TGCGCCAGCAGCCCTACAGGCCAGGGCGGTACGAACACTGAAGCTTTCTTT	CASSPTGQGGTNTEAFF
TRBV18	TRBD1	TRBJ2-5	.	TGTGCCAGCTCACCGGGGGACAGGTACCAAGAGACCCAGTACTTC	CASSPGDRYQETQYF
TRBV10-3	.	TRBJ1-1	.	TGTGCCATCAGTTCCCGGGGAAAGGGTCAATCTGAAGCTTTCTTT	CAISSRGKGQSEAFF
TRBV7-2	.	TRBJ2-7	few	TGTGCCAGCAGCTTAGCGGGAGGGGGCTACGAGCAGTACTTC	CASSLAGGGYEQYF
TRBV7-7	TRBD1	TRBJ2-5	few	TGTGCCAGCAGCTTCGGGACAGGGCAAGAGACCCAGTACTTC	CASSFGTGQETQYF
TRBV29-1	TRBD1	TRBJ2-1	few	TGCAGCGTTGACCCCCCTGGGACAGCTAACAATGAGCAGTTCTTC	CSVDPPGTANNEQFF
TRBV19	.	TRBJ1-2	once	TGTGCCAGTAGGGCGGCGGGCCTTATGAACTATGGCTACACCTTC	CASRAAGLMNYGYTF
TRBV5-1	.	TRBJ2-3	once	TGCGCCAGCAGAAGGGGCCTAGAGGTCACAGATACGCAGTATTTT	CASRRGLEVTDTQYF
TRBV19	.	TRBJ1-5	few	TGTGCCAGTAGCTTCAGTAATCAGCCCCAGCATTTT	CASSFSNQPQHF
TRBV9	TRBD1	TRBJ2-2	.	TGTGCCAGCAGCGTAGGACAGGGAGATACCGGGGAGCTGTTTTTT	CASSVGQGDTGELFF
TRBV9	TRBD2	TRBJ2-5	.	TGTGCCAGCAGCGGAAACATAGCGGGAGTAGAGACCCAGTACTTC	CASSGNIAGVETQYF
TRBV6-6	TRBD1	TRBJ2-4	.	TGTGCCAGCAGCCACGGACAGGGCAAGGTCTGGTTC	CASSHGQGKVWF
TRBV29-1	.	TRBJ2-1	.	TGCAGCGTTGAAGGGGGAGCGGAGAGCTCCTACAATGAGCAGTTCTTC	CSVEGGAESSYNEQFF
TRBV19	.	TRBJ1-3	.	TGTGCCAGTACGCAGGGGAATTCTGGAAACACCATATATTTT	CASTQGNSGNTIYF
TRBV27	.	TRBJ2-1	.	TGTGCCAGCAGTTTATCGGGAGGATACAATGAGCAGTTCTTC	CASSLSGGYNEQFF
TRBV6-5	TRBD1	TRBJ2-7	once	TGTGCCAGCAGTTACTCGGGACAGGTTGGGTACAACGAGCAGTACTTC	CASSYSGQVGYNEQYF
TRBV4-1	TRBD1	TRBJ2-4	.	TGCGCCAGCAGCCAAAGACCTCGGGACAGGGGGCTAAGGGCCAAAAACATTCAGTACTTC	CASSQRPRDRGLRAKNIQYF
TRBV4-1	.	TRBJ1-2	few	TGCGCCAGCAGCGATTACACCGGACAGACCAGTAACTATGGCTACACCTTC	CASSDYTGQTSNYGYTF
TRBV6-1	TRBD1	TRBJ2-5	.	TGTGCCAGCAGGGAGGGACAGGGGGCTGGGGAGACCCAGTACTTC	CASREGQGAGETQYF
TRBV18	.	TRBJ2-5	.	TGTGCCAGCTCACCACGTGGTGAGGCGACCCAGTACTTC	CASSPRGEATQYF
TRBV27	TRBD1	TRBJ1-2	few	TGTGCCAGCCGCGGACAGGGCTATGGCTACACCTTC	CASRGQGYGYTF
TRBV10-3	.	TRBJ1-1	few	TGTGCCAGCCACAGGGCATGGGAGAACACTGAAGCTTTCTTT	CASHRAWENTEAFF
TRBV29-1	TRBD2	TRBJ2-7	.	TGCAGCGTGGCAGTCGGTAGCGGGGTCATTTGGTACGAGCAGTACTTC	CSVAVGSGVIWYEQYF
TRBV5-1	.	TRBJ1-1	.	TGCGCCAGCAGCCCGGACGTCTATGTCACTGAAGCTTTCTTT	CASSPDVYVTEAFF
TRBV18	.	TRBJ1-2	.	TGTGCCAGCTCACCACCCGACAGCTATGGCTACACCTTC	CASSPPDSYGYTF
TRBV5-1	.	TRBJ1-2	.	TGCGCCAGCAGCTTAGGAAGCTCCTATGGCTACACCTTC	CASSLGSSYGYTF